The entry that follows covers one T cell receptor (beta chain) sequence. The data originate from a study of blood T cell repertoires in COVID-19. Study details: Sites across the United States, Italy and Spain contributed samples from acute and convalescent COVID-19. From T cells, B-cell-depleted T cells, or PBMCs came the material, which was cDNA or gDNA.

Original processing methods: Amplification of reference gene primers was used by the study to estimate nucleated cell counts. TCRdb's table, derived via immunoSEQ multiplex PCR, lists solely in-frame clones and lacks some. The V and J calls and clone size were taken over from that table, and D and trimming were inferred from the DNA. The data hold under 200,000 clones, with approximately 90% observed a single time. The TCR was taken from a man aged 55 to 69 with active or convalescent COVID-19. The sequenced sample was peripheral blood.

The CDR3 sequence is CASTVQGAGYTF. CDR3 in DNA: TGTGCCAGCACCGTCCAGGGGGCTGGCTACACCTTC. This chain links TRBV3-1 (or the pseudogene TRBV3-2) with TRBJ1-2; 8 nucleotides match TRBD1. Germline V gene data show CDR1 as LGHDT and CDR2 as YNNKEL (reference sequence). CDR3 length: 12 residues. Unmatched junction bases numbered 5, after V lost 7 bases and J lost 7 bases.